The 15 T cell receptor beta chains in this list originate from one sample, sequenced in a study of blood T cell repertoires in COVID-19. TCRdb's table, derived via immunoSEQ multiplex PCR, lists solely in-frame clones and lacks some. The sample includes about 160,000 clones, roughly 90% seen only once; the top ten take approximately 2.8%. The sample was peripheral blood. These receptors were obtained from a man aged 60-69 years with acute or convalescent COVID-19.

The chain uses TRBV5-5 and TRBJ2-1; D gene uncertain. The CDR3 is 13 residues long. With 4 bases removed from V and 9 bases from J, the gap between germline ends came to 14 bases. CDR1 and CDR2 (germline): SGHKS, YYEKEE (reference sequence). The CDR3 DNA sequence: TGTGCCAGCAGCCCTAGTATAGGTGGTGAGCAGTTCTTC. Its translation: CASSPSIGGEQFF.

V is TRBV19 and J is TRBJ2-1; perhaps TRBD1 as D (5 bases). The CDR3 length is 14 residues. CDR1 and CDR2 from the germline V gene are LNHDA and SQIVND (reference sequence). Deletions cut 2 bases from V and 4 bases from J, with 9 bases between. CDR3 region: CASSIRDRYNEQFF. The CDR3 DNA reads TGTGCCAGTAGTATAAGAGACAGATACAATGAGCAGTTCTTC. The variable domain in full, completed from reference TRBV19 and TRBJ2-1, reads DGGITQSPKYLFRKEGQNVTLSCEQNLNHDAMYWYRQDPGQGLRLIYYSQIVNDFQKGDIAEGYSVSREKKESFPLTVTSAQKNPTAFYLCASSIRDRYNEQFFGPGTRLTVL.

The chain links TRBV7-2 to TRBJ1-2; D gene uncertain. The CDR3 is 12 amino acids. V lost 5 bases to trimming and J lost 4 bases, with 8 bases between them. Germline CDR1 and CDR2: SGHTA and FQGNSA. CDR3 sequence reads: CASSLQTYGYTF. The CDR3 bases are TGTGCCAGCAGCCTACAGACCTATGGCTACACCTTC. Combining the CDR3 with reference TRBV7-2 and TRBJ1-2 gives the whole variable domain GAGVSQSPSNKVTEKGKDVELRCDPISGHTALYWYRQSLGQGLEFLIYFQGNSAPDKSGLPSDRFSAERTGGSVSTLTIQRTQQEDSAVYLCASSLQTYGYTFGSGTRLTVV.

The rearrangement uses TRBV7-9 and TRBJ1-3, with D possibly matching TRBD1 (6 bases). Per the germline V gene, CDR1 is SEHNR and CDR2 is FQNEAQ (reference sequence). The CDR3 runs to 14 residues. With 5 bases removed from V and 2 bases from J, the gap between germline ends came to 10 bases. The CDR3, as DNA: TGTGCCAGCAGCCTCCGGACAGCTGGAAACACCATATATTTT. Encoded protein: CASSLRTAGNTIYF.

V usage is TRBV20-1 and J usage is TRBJ2-7, with D possibly matching TRBD1 (5 bases). This CDR3 is 11 amino acids long. The V and J ends lost 1 base and 7 bases respectively, with 8 bases between them. Germline V gene lookup returns CDR1 DFQATT and CDR2 SNEGSKA (reference sequence). CDR3 protein: CSARVGPEQYF. The CDR3 DNA is TGCAGTGCTAGAGTGGGGCCGGAGCAGTACTTC.

V and J are TRBV7-2 and TRBJ1-4; TRBD1 agrees at 12 bases. The CDR3 runs to 16 residues. The V segment lost 4 bases and the J segment 8 bases; nucleotides outside the gene matches: 8. The V gene's germline CDR1 is SGHTA and CDR2 FQGNSA. This CDR3 reads CASSSGVGTGGEKLFF. CDR3 in DNA: TGTGCCAGCAGCTCAGGGGTAGGGACAGGGGGCGAAAAACTGTTTTTT.

This chain links TRBV6-5 with TRBJ1-1, with no clear D. Germline V lookup: CDR1 MNHEY, CDR2 SVGAGI. The CDR3 covers 16 residues. Deletions cut 0 bases from V and 0 bases from J, with 11 bases between. CDR3 sequence reads: CASSYSRQFMNTEAFF. CDR3 coding DNA: TGTGCCAGCAGTTACTCGAGACAATTTATGAACACTGAAGCTTTCTTT.

The chain carries TRBV12-3 or TRBV12-4 and TRBJ2-6; D call uncertain. This CDR3 has 12 amino acids. Trimming stripped 7 bases from V and 2 bases from J, with 3 bases between. The CDR3 nucleotides are TGTGCCAGCACTGCTGGGGCCAACGTCCTGACTTTC. It translates to CASTAGANVLTF.

The V call is TRBV19, the J call TRBJ1-2; the D gene is possibly TRBD1 (6 bases). Between the trimmed V and J ends, which lost 5 bases and 8 bases, there was a span of 27 bases. The germline V gene has CDR1 LNHDA and CDR2 SQIVND (reference sequence). CDR3 length equals 17 residues. The CDR3 DNA is TGTGCCAGTAGTCAACGACAATCAAGTAGGGGGGGAATGGGCTACACCTTC. This sequence encodes CASSQRQSSRGGMGYTF.

The CDR3 reads CASSQTEYGYTF. The DNA for the CDR3 is TGCGCCAGCAGCCAAACAGAATATGGCTACACCTTC. V is TRBV4-1 and J is TRBJ1-2; D uncertain. The V end was cut by 2 bases, the J end by 5 bases, with 6 bases between. Per the germline V gene, CDR1 is MGHRA and CDR2 is YSYEKL. The CDR3 has 12 residues.

V gene TRBV6-5 combines with J gene TRBJ2-7, with a weak D call TRBD1 (6 bases). The germline V and J ends were trimmed by 10 bases and 4 bases, with 20 bases remaining between them. The CDR3 totals 14 residues. CDR1 and CDR2 (germline): MNHEY, SVGAGI. The DNA of the CDR3 is TGTGCCACCCAGCCGGACAGACAAACATACGAGCAGTACTTC. Translating gives CATQPDRQTYEQYF.

The chain recombines TRBV2 with TRBJ2-6; D might be TRBD1 (6 bases). The CDR3 has 19 amino acids. Germline CDR1 reads SNHLY; CDR2 reads FYNNEI. V gave up 1 base and J gave up 0 bases, with 16 bases separating them. The CDR3 loop reads CASSEVSTGPSSGANVLTF. CDR3 bases: TGTGCCAGCAGTGAAGTCTCGACAGGCCCGAGCTCTGGGGCCAACGTCCTGACTTTC.

CDR3 sequence: CSVIGTTRTYEQYF. The CDR3 nucleotides are TGCAGCGTGATAGGGACTACCCGAACCTACGAGCAGTACTTC. The V gene is TRBV29-1, the J gene TRBJ2-7, with TRBD2 matching 7 bases. Per germline, CDR1 SQVTM and CDR2 ANQGSEA. The J segment lost 2 bases and the V segment lost 6 bases, leaving 10 bases of the junction unmatched. The CDR3 is made up of 14 amino acids.

The J gene is TRBJ2-3, the V gene TRBV7-9, with 7 bases lining up with TRBD2. Germline V gives CDR1 SEHNR, CDR2 FQNEAQ (reference sequence). The CDR3 runs to 17 residues. The junction had 10 bases not matched to a gene; V was cut back by 1 base and J by 3 bases. DNA of the CDR3: TGTGCCAGCAGCTTAGAAAGCACCGGGGGGAGTACAGATACGCAGTATTTT. Translating it yields CASSLESTGGSTDTQYF.

In its sample, this clone was seen a few times. This chain connects TRBV10-2 to TRBJ1-2, with D uncertain. The CDR3 has 13 amino acids. Per germline, CDR1 WSHSY and CDR2 SAAADI. With 2 bases removed from V and 8 bases from J, the gap between germline ends came to 12 bases. The CDR3 sequence: CASSERGRGGYTF. CDR3 nucleotide sequence: TGCGCCAGCAGTGAGAGAGGGCGCGGCGGCTACACCTTC.